This T cell receptor beta chain was obtained from a study of T cell responses to AZD1222 COVID-19 vaccine. Assay used: immunoSEQ multiplex PCR; TCRdb lists only in-frame clones, some missing. In the table there are about 160,000 clones, under 95% of which are singletons. Findings of the study overall: Possibly, clonal diversity was underestimated; donors were largely white British and included more females.

This clone was seen only a few times. The antigen is not known. There are 13 residues in the CDR3. V was clipped by 1 base and J by 8 bases, with 8 bases between them. The germline gives CDR1 LGHDT, CDR2 YNNKEL (reference sequence). This TCR derives from an adult who received the AZD1222 COVID-19 vaccine. This rearrangement joins TRBV3-1 (or the pseudogene TRBV3-2) to TRBJ1-4; D remains ambiguous. Here the sequenced sample was peripheral blood, taken 28 days after the second AZD1222 dose. The CDR3 sequence: CASSQVAGEKLFF. CDR3 in DNA: TGTGCCAGCAGCCAAGTGGCTGGGGAAAAACTGTTTTTT.